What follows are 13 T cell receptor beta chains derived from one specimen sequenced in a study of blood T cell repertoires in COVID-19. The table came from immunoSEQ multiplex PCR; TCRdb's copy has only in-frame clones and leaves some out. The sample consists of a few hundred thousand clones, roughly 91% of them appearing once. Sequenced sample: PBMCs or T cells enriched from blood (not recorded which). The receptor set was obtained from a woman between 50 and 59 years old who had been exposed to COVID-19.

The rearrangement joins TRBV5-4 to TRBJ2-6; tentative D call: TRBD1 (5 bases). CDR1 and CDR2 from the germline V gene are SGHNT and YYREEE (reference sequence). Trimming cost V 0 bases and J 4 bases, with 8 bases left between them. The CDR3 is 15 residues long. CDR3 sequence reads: CASSLAGAGANVLTF. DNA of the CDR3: TGTGCCAGCAGCTTGGCTGGGGCAGGGGCCAACGTCCTGACTTTC.

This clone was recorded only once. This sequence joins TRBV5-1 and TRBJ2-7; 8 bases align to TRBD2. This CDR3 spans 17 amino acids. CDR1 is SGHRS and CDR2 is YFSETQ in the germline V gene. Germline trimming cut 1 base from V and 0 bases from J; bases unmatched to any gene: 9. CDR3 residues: CASSLWLAGAVSYEQYF. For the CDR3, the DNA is TGCGCCAGCAGCTTGTGGCTAGCGGGCGCCGTCTCCTACGAGCAGTACTTC.

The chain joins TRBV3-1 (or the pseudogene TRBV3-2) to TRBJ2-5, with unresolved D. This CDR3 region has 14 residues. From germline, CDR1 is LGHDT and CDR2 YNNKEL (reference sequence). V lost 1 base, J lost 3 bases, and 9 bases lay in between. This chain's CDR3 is CASSQGSAKETQYF. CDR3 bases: TGTGCCAGCAGCCAAGGGTCTGCGAAAGAGACCCAGTACTTC.

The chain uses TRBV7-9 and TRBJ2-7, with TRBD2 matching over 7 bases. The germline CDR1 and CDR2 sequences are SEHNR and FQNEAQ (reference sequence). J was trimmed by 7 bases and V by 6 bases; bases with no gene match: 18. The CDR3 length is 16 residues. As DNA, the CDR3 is TGTGCCAGCAGTCCTCGAGCGGGGAACGACCTAAAAGAGCAGTACTTC. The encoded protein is CASSPRAGNDLKEQYF. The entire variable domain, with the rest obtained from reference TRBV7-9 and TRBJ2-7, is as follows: DTGVSQNPRHKITKRGQNVTFRCDPISEHNRLYWYRQTLGQGPEFLTYFQNEAQLEKSRLLSDRFSAERPKGSFSTLEIQRTEQGDSAMYLCASSPRAGNDLKEQYFGPGTRLTVT.

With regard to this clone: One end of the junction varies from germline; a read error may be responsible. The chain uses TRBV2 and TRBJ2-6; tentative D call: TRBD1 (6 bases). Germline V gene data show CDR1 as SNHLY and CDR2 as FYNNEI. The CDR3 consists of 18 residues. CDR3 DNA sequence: TGTGCCAACAGTGCCGATGGACAGACCAGCTCTGGGGCCAACGTCCTGACTTTC. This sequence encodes CANSADGQTSSGANVLTF.

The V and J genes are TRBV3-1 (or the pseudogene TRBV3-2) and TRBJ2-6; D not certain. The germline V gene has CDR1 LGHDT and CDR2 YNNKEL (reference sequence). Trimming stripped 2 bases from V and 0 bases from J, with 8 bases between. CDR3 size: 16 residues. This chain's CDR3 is CASSQQFNSGANVLTF. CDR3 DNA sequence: TGTGCCAGCAGCCAACAGTTTAACTCTGGGGCCAACGTCCTGACTTTC.

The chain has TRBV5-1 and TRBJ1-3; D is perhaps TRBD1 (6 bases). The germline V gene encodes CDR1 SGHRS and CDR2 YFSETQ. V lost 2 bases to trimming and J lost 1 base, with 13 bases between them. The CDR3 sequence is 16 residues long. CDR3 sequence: CASSFQGGTSGNTIYF. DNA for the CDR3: TGCGCCAGCAGCTTTCAAGGGGGAACTTCTGGAAACACCATATATTTT.

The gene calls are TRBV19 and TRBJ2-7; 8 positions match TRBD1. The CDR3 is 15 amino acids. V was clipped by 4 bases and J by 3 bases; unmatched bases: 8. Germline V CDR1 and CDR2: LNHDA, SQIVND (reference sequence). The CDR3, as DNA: TGTGCCAGTAGTACAGCAGGGGGCGGCTTCTACGAGCAGTACTTC. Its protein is CASSTAGGGFYEQYF.

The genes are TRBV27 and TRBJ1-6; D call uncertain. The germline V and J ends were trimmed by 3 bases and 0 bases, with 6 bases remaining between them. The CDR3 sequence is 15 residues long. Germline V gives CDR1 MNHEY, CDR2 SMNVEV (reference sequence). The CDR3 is CASSLEASYNSPLHF. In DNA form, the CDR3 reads TGTGCCAGCAGTTTGGAGGCCTCCTATAATTCACCCCTCCACTTT.

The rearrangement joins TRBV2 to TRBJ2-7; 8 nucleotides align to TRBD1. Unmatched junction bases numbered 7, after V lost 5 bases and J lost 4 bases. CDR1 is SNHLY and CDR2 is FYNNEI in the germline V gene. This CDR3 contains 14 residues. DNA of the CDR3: TGTGCCAGCAGTCGCGACAGGGGACTTTACGAGCAGTACTTC. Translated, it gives CASSRDRGLYEQYF. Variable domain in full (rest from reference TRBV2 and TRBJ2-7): EPEVTQTPSHQVTQMGQEVILRCVPISNHLYFYWYRQILGQKVEFLVSFYNNEISEKSEIFDDQFSVERPDGSNFTLKIRSTKLEDSAMYFCASSRDRGLYEQYFGPGTRLTVT.

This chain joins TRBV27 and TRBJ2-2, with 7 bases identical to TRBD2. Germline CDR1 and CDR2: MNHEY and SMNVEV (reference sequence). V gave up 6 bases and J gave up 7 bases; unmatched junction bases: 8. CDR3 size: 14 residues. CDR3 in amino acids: CASRREYVGGELFF. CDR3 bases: TGTGCCAGCAGGCGGGAGTACGTCGGCGGGGAGCTGTTTTTT.

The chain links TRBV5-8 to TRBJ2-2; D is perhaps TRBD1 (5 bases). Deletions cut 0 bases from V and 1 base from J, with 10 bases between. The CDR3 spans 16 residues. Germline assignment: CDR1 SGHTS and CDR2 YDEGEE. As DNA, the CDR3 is TGTGCCAGCAGCTTGGGGCAGGGAAGGAACACCGGGGAGCTGTTTTTT. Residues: CASSLGQGRNTGELFF.

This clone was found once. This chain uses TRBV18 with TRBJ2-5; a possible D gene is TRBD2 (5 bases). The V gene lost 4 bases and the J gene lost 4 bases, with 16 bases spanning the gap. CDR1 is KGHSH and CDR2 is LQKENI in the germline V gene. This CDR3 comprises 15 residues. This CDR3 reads CASSHGDLVPETQYF. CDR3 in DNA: TGTGCCAGCTCACACGGGGATCTAGTGCCAGAGACCCAGTACTTC.